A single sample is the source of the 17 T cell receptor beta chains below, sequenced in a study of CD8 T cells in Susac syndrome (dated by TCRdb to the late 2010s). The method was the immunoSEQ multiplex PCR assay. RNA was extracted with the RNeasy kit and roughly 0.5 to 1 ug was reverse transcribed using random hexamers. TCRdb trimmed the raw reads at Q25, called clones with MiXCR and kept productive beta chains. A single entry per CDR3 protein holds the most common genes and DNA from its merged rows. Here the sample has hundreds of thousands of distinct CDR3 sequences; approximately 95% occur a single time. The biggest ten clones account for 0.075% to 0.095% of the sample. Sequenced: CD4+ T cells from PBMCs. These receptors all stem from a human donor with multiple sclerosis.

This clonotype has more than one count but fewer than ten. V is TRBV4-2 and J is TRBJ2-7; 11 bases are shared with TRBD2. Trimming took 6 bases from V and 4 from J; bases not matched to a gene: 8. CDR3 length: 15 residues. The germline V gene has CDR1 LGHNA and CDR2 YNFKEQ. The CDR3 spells CASRKGTSGPYEQYF. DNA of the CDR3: TGTGCCAGCAGAAAAGGGACTAGCGGACCTTACGAGCAGTACTTC.

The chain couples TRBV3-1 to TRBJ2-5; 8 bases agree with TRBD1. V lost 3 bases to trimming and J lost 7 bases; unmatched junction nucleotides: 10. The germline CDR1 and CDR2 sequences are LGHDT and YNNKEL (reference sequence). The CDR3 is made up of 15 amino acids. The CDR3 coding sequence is TGTGCCAGCAGCCAGCTGAAGGACAGGGAAGTGACCCAGTACTTC. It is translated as CASSQLKDREVTQYF.

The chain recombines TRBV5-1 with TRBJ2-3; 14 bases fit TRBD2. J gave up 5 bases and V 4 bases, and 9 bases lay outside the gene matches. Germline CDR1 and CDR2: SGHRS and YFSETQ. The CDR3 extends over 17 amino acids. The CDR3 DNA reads TGCGCCAGCAGCCTCGGGACTAGCGGGGGACTGGAAGATACGCAGTATTTT. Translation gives CASSLGTSGGLEDTQYF.

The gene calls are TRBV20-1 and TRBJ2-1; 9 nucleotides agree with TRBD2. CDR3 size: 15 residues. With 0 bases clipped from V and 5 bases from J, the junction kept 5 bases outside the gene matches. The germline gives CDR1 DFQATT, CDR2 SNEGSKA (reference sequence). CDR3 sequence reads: CSARDGRGGHNEQFF. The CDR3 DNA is TGCAGTGCTAGAGATGGGCGGGGGGGCCACAATGAGCAGTTCTTC.

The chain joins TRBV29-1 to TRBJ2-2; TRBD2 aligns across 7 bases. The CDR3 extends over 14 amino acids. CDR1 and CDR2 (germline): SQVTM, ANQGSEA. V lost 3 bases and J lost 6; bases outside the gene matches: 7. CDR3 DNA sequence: TGCAGCGTTGACGGCGGGAGCTTGTCCGGGGAGCTGTTTTTT. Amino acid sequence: CSVDGGSLSGELFF.

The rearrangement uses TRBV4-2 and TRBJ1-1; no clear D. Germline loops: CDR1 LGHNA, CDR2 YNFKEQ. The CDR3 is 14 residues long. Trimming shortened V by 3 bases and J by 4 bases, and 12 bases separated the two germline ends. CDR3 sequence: CASSHGRGSTEAFF. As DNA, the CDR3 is TGTGCCAGCAGCCACGGAAGAGGGAGCACTGAAGCTTTCTTT.

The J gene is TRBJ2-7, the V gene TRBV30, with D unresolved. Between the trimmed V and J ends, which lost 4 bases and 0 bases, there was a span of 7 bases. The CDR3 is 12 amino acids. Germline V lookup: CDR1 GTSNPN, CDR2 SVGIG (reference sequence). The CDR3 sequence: CAWNTFSYEQYF. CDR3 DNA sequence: TGTGCCTGGAACACGTTCTCCTACGAGCAGTACTTC. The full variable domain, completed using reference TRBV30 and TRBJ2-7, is SQTIHQWPATLVQPVGSPLSLECTVEGTSNPNLYWYRQAAGRGLQLLFYSVGIGQISSEVPQNLSASRPQDRQFILSSKKLLLSDSGFYLCAWNTFSYEQYFGPGTRLTVT.

CDR3 protein: CASSGGPLDYEQYF. In DNA, the CDR3 is TGTGCCAGCAGTGGGGGACCGTTAGATTACGAGCAGTACTTC. J is TRBJ2-7 and V is TRBV25-1; D may correspond to TRBD1 or TRBD2 (5 bases each). Germline CDR1 is MGHDK and CDR2 is SYGVNS. The V end lost 4 bases, the J end lost 4 bases, and 14 bases lay between the germline ends. The CDR3 is 14 amino acids.

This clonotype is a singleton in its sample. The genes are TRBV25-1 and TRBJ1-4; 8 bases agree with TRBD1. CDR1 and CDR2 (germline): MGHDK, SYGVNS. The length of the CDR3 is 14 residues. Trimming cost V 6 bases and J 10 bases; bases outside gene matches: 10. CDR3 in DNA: TGTGCCAGCAGCTCGTCAGGGGGCTCTGGAAAACTGTTTTTT. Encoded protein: CASSSSGGSGKLFF.

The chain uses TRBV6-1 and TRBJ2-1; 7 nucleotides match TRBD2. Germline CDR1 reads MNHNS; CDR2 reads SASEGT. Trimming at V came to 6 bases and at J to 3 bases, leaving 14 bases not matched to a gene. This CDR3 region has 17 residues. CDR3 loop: CASRPIRLAGIYNEQFF. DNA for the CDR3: TGTGCCAGCAGACCCATAAGACTAGCAGGGATCTACAATGAGCAGTTCTTC.

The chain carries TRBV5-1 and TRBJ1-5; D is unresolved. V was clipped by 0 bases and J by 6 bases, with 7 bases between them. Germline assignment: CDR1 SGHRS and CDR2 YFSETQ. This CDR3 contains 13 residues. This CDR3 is CASSLEDGQPQHF. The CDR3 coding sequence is TGCGCCAGCAGCTTGGAGGACGGTCAGCCCCAGCATTTT. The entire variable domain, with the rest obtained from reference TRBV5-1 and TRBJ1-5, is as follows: KAGVTQTPRYLIKTRGQQVTLSCSPISGHRSVSWYQQTPGQGLQFLFEYFSETQRNKGNFPGRFSGRQFSNSRSEMNVSTLELGDSALYLCASSLEDGQPQHFGDGTRLSIL.

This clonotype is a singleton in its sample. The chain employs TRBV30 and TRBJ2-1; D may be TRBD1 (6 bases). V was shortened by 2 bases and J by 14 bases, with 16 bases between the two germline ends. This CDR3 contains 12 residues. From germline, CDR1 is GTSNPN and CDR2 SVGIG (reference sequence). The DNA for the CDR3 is TGTGCCTGGAGTAGGGGCAGGGGATTCAAGTTCTTC. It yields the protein CAWSRGRGFKFF. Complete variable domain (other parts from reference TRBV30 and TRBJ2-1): SQTIHQWPATLVQPVGSPLSLECTVEGTSNPNLYWYRQAAGRGLQLLFYSVGIGQISSEVPQNLSASRPQDRQFILSSKKLLLSDSGFYLCAWSRGRGFKFFGPGTRLTVL.

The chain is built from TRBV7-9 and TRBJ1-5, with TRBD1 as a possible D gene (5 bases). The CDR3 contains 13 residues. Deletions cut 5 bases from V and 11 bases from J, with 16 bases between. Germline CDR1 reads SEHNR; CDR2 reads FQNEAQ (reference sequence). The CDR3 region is CASSTGTPGAQHF. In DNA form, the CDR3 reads TGTGCCAGCAGCACCGGGACCCCGGGGGCCCAGCATTTT.

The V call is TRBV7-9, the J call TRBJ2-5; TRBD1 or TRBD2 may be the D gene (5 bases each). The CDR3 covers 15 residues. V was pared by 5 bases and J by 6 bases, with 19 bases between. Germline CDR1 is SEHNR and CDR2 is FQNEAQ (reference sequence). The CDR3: CASSPGPPLGKTQYF. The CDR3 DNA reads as TGTGCCAGCAGCCCGGGGCCCCCCTTGGGGAAGACCCAGTACTTC.

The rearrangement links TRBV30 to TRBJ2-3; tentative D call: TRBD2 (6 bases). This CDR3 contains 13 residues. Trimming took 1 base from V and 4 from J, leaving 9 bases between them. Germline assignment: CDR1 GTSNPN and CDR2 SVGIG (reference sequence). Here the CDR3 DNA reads TGTGCCTGGAGTGGGGTAGCGGCAGATACGCAGTATTTT. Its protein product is CAWSGVAADTQYF. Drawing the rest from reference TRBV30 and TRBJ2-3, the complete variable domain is SQTIHQWPATLVQPVGSPLSLECTVEGTSNPNLYWYRQAAGRGLQLLFYSVGIGQISSEVPQNLSASRPQDRQFILSSKKLLLSDSGFYLCAWSGVAADTQYFGPGTRLTVL.

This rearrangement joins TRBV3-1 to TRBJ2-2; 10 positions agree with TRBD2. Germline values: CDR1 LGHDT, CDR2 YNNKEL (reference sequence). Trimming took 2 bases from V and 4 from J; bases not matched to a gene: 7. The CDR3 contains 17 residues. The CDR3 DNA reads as TGTGCCAGCAGCCAAAGAGCGGGAGGGCCTATCACCGGGGAGCTGTTTTTT. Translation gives CASSQRAGGPITGELFF.

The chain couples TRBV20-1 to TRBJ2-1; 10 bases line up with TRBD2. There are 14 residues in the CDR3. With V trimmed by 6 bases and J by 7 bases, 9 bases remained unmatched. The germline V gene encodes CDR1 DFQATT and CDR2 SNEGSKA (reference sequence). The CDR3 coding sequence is TGCAGTGCGAGGAAAGCGGGGGGGCTTAATGAGCAGTTCTTC. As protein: CSARKAGGLNEQFF.